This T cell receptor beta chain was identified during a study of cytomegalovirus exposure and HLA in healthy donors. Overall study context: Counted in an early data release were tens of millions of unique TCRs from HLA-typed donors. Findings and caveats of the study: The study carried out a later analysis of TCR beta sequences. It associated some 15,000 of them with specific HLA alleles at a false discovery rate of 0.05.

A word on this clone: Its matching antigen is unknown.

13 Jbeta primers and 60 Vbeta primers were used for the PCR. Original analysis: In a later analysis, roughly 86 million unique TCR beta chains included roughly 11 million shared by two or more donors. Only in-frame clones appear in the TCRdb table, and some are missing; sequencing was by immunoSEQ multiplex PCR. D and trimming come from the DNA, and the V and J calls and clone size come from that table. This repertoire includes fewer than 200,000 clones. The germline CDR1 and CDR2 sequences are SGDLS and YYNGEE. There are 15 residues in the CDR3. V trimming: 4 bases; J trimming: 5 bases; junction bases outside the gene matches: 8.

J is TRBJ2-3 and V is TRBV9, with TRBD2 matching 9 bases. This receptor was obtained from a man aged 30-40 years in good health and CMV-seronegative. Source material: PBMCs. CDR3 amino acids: CASSMGGLAGDTQYF. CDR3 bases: TGTGCCAGCAGCATGGGGGGACTAGCAGGAGATACGCAGTATTTT.